One sample yielded the 27 T cell receptor beta chains listed below, sequenced in a study of T cells in narcolepsy. The method was immunoSEQ multiplex PCR; TCRdb's version includes in-frame clones alone and lacks a portion of them. The sample lists 11,000 or so clones; around 94% were seen once. Sequencing was done on a sample of CD45RA- memory CD4+ T cells from PBMCs. The receptor source for this set is a human donor with narcolepsy.

The chain has TRBV11-3 and TRBJ2-5, with 8 bases identical to TRBD2. The CDR3 totals 16 residues. Germline CDR1 and CDR2: SGHNT and YENEEA. Trimming cost V 6 bases and J 5 bases; bases outside gene matches: 14. The CDR3 DNA is TGTGCCAGCAGTTTTTCGGGCGGGAGGATCCGCGAGACCCAGTACTTC. Its protein product is CASSFSGGRIRETQYF.

The chain joins TRBV18 to TRBJ1-2; D call uncertain. Per the germline V gene, CDR1 is KGHSH and CDR2 is LQKENI. With 3 bases removed from V and 4 bases from J, the gap between germline ends came to 12 bases. The CDR3 is made up of 14 amino acids. CDR3 region: CASSPGQPGYGYTF. For the CDR3, the DNA is TGTGCCAGCTCACCGGGTCAGCCGGGCTATGGCTACACCTTC.

The J gene is TRBJ1-3, the V gene TRBV18; 8 nucleotides line up with TRBD1. Germline V gene data show CDR1 as KGHSH and CDR2 as LQKENI. This CDR3 comprises 18 residues. The V gene end was trimmed by 4 bases and the J gene end by 1 base; junction bases not matched to a gene: 12. CDR3 nucleotides: TGTGCCAGCTCACTGGGGGCCGGGACAGGATCGTCTGGAAACACCATATATTTT. It translates to CASSLGAGTGSSGNTIYF.

The chain links TRBV7-8 to TRBJ2-5; a possible D gene is TRBD2 (6 bases). CDR1 is SGHVS, CDR2 FQNEAQ, per germline. V was trimmed by 7 bases and J by 2 bases, leaving 17 bases between them. The CDR3 contains 15 residues. This chain's CDR3 is CASTVGDFLQETQYF. CDR3 DNA sequence: TGTGCCAGCACAGTGGGGGACTTCCTTCAAGAGACCCAGTACTTC.

The chain's CDR3 is CASNYREGTEAFF. CDR3 DNA: TGTGCCAGCAATTACAGGGAGGGAACTGAAGCTTTCTTT. The chain employs TRBV27 and TRBJ1-1; D may be TRBD1 (6 bases). CDR3 length: 13 amino acids. Trimming shortened V by 7 bases and J by 5 bases, and 14 bases separated the two germline ends. From germline, CDR1 is MNHEY and CDR2 SMNVEV (reference sequence).

The rearrangement joins TRBV18 to TRBJ1-1; tentatively, D is TRBD1 (5 bases). The CDR3 is made up of 15 amino acids. V was trimmed by 6 bases and J by 3 bases, leaving 17 bases between them. CDR1 is KGHSH and CDR2 is LQKENI in the germline V gene. The CDR3 DNA is TGTGCCAGCTCCCCGGTACTGGGGGGAGACACTGAAGCTTTCTTT. Translated: CASSPVLGGDTEAFF.

The V call is TRBV20-1, the J call TRBJ2-7; 8 bases agree with TRBD1. V lost 5 bases, J lost 5 bases, and 2 bases stayed unmatched. CDR3 length: 11 amino acids. Germline V CDR1 and CDR2: DFQATT, SNEGSKA (reference sequence). In DNA form, the CDR3 reads TGCAGTGCTGACAGGGGCCACGAGCAGTACTTC. Its protein product is CSADRGHEQYF.

The chain carries TRBV4-1 and TRBJ2-5; TRBD2 agrees at 8 bases. The CDR3 covers 16 residues. Unmatched junction bases numbered 9, after V lost 4 bases and J lost 2 bases. Germline assignment: CDR1 MGHRA and CDR2 YSYEKL. The chain's CDR3 is CASSPTPSSGQETQYF. The CDR3 DNA sequence: TGCGCCAGCAGCCCTACCCCTTCTAGCGGGCAAGAGACCCAGTACTTC.

This clone was recorded only once. The CDR3 region is CASSLDNTEAFF. The CDR3 nucleotides are TGTGCCAGCAGCTTGGACAACACTGAAGCTTTCTTT. This chain connects TRBV11-3 to TRBJ1-1; D gene unclear. V lost 3 bases and J 2 bases, leaving 4 bases between the germline ends. This CDR3 comprises 12 residues. CDR1 SGHNT and CDR2 YENEEA come from the germline V gene.

The V call is TRBV11-3, the J call TRBJ2-1; 8 bases line up with TRBD1. The CDR3 loop spans 15 amino acids. The ends lost 5 bases at V and 7 bases at J; junction bases unmatched: 10. Germline V gene lookup returns CDR1 SGHNT and CDR2 YENEEA. CDR3 in amino acids: CASSPGTGSRNEQFF. The CDR3 nucleotides read TGTGCCAGCAGCCCAGGGACAGGTTCTAGGAATGAGCAGTTCTTC.

J is TRBJ2-3 and V is TRBV6-5; TRBD1 aligns across 7 bases. The CDR3 spans 14 residues. V lost 2 bases, J lost 5 bases, and 4 bases stayed unmatched. From germline, CDR1 is MNHEY and CDR2 SVGAGI. CDR3 sequence: CASSYNRGVDTQYF. The CDR3 region has the DNA TGTGCCAGCAGTTACAACAGGGGAGTAGATACGCAGTATTTT.

This sequence joins TRBV6-1 and TRBJ1-5, with TRBD1 matching over 8 bases. The CDR3 totals 15 residues. The germline V gene has CDR1 MNHNS and CDR2 SASEGT. Trimming cost V 5 bases and J 3 bases; bases outside gene matches: 6. Here the CDR3 DNA reads TGTGCCAGCAGTAGAGGACAGGGCCTCAATCAGCCCCAGCATTTT. Protein product: CASSRGQGLNQPQHF.

This sequence joins TRBV19 and TRBJ1-4; D unclear. Trimming removed 6 bases at V and 5 bases at J, with 13 bases between. CDR3 length equals 14 residues. CDR1 and CDR2 from the germline V gene are LNHDA and SQIVND (reference sequence). The CDR3 protein is CASSRSGRNEKLFF. In DNA form, the CDR3 reads TGTGCCAGTAGCCGCAGCGGAAGGAATGAAAAACTGTTTTTT.

The chain employs TRBV18 and TRBJ1-2; no reliable D call. The V and J ends lost 3 bases and 0 bases respectively, with 11 bases between them. CDR1 KGHSH and CDR2 LQKENI come from the germline V gene. The CDR3 runs to 15 residues. CDR3 amino acids: CASSPERGANYGYTF. The CDR3 DNA is TGTGCCAGCTCACCCGAAAGAGGCGCTAACTATGGCTACACCTTC.

The V call is TRBV5-5, the J call TRBJ1-2; no clear D gene. Per germline, CDR1 SGHKS and CDR2 YYEKEE (reference sequence). V was cut by 0 bases and J by 4 bases, with 13 bases left in between. The CDR3 is 15 amino acids. CDR3 residues: CASSLEAAPFYGYTF. The CDR3 bases are TGTGCCAGCAGCTTGGAGGCGGCCCCTTTCTATGGCTACACCTTC.

V is TRBV11-3 and J is TRBJ1-1; TRBD1 might be the D (6 bases). Trimming removed 1 base at V and 9 bases at J, with 18 bases between. The CDR3 totals 15 residues. Germline CDR1 is SGHNT and CDR2 is YENEEA. The CDR3: CASSLGRIRTEKAFF. The CDR3 DNA follows: TGTGCCAGCAGCTTAGGAAGGATAAGGACAGAGAAAGCTTTCTTT.

The chain has TRBV7-2 and TRBJ2-1; perhaps TRBD2 as D (6 bases). Germline loops: CDR1 SGHTA, CDR2 FQGNSA. This CDR3 spans 19 amino acids. With 4 bases removed from V and 0 bases from J, the gap between germline ends came to 22 bases. DNA of the CDR3: TGTGCCAGCAGCTGGGGCAGGTTCGGGGAGGAAGTCTCCTACAATGAGCAGTTCTTC. Its protein is CASSWGRFGEEVSYNEQFF.

This clone was seen more than once but under ten times. The gene calls are TRBV10-3 and TRBJ1-4, with D maybe TRBD1 (5 bases). Germline V gives CDR1 ENHRY, CDR2 SYGVKD. Trimming took off 11 bases at V and 5 bases at J, with 15 bases between the two ends. This CDR3 has 13 residues. CDR3 DNA sequence: TGTGCCGTATCCTCCAGGGTAAATGAAAAACTGTTTTTT. It encodes CAVSSRVNEKLFF.

Only one count was recorded for this clone. The J gene is TRBJ1-4, the V gene TRBV11-3; D unclear. Germline CDR1 SGHNT, CDR2 YENEEA. Trimming stripped 3 bases from V and 3 bases from J, with 11 bases between. This CDR3 spans 15 amino acids. CDR3 in DNA: TGTGCCAGCAGCTTGGGGAGGCTGGCTAATGAAAAACTGTTTTTT. Protein: CASSLGRLANEKLFF.

The chain has TRBV19 and TRBJ1-2, with a possible D match to TRBD1 (6 bases). This CDR3 comprises 13 residues. V lost 6 bases, J lost 7 bases, and 15 bases lay in between. Germline V gives CDR1 LNHDA, CDR2 SQIVND (reference sequence). Here the CDR3 DNA reads TGTGCCAGTAGAAACAGGGCGGTCGGTGGCTACACCTTC. Translation: CASRNRAVGGYTF. Looking up the rest from reference TRBV19 and TRBJ1-2 gives the full variable domain: DGGITQSPKYLFRKEGQNVTLSCEQNLNHDAMYWYRQDPGQGLRLIYYSQIVNDFQKGDIAEGYSVSREKKESFPLTVTSAQKNPTAFYLCASRNRAVGGYTFGSGTRLTVV.

The chain has TRBV19 and TRBJ1-3, with D possibly being TRBD1 (5 bases). The V and J ends lost 6 bases and 2 bases respectively, with 11 bases between them. The CDR3 length is 14 residues. The germline V gene has CDR1 LNHDA and CDR2 SQIVND (reference sequence). The chain's CDR3 is CASSPTVPGNTIYF. The CDR3 nucleotides are TGTGCCAGTAGCCCGACAGTCCCTGGAAACACCATATATTTT.

The chain is built from TRBV6-1 and TRBJ1-5; no clear D. V was shortened by 6 bases and J by 6 bases, with 12 bases between the two germline ends. CDR1 is MNHNS and CDR2 is SASEGT in the germline V gene. The length of the CDR3 is 13 residues. Here the CDR3 DNA reads TGTGCCAGCAGGGAATCCGTCGGTCAGCCCCAGCATTTT. This codes for CASRESVGQPQHF.

The chain joins TRBV11-3 to TRBJ2-1; 11 bases align to TRBD2. Germline-derived CDR1 and CDR2 are SGHNT and YENEEA. The CDR3 is 16 residues long. V shed 1 base and J 7 bases; nucleotides not matched to a gene: 6. DNA of the CDR3: TGTGCCAGCAGCTTAGGCAGCCGGACTAGCGGGAATGAGCAGTTCTTC. This encodes CASSLGSRTSGNEQFF.

This rearrangement joins TRBV19 to TRBJ2-3, with 9 bases that match TRBD2. Germline CDR1 LNHDA, CDR2 SQIVND (reference sequence). The CDR3 has 16 amino acids. V lost 4 bases to trimming and J lost 2 bases; unmatched junction nucleotides: 7. The chain's CDR3 is CASSKWTSAITDTQYF. The CDR3 DNA follows: TGTGCCAGTAGTAAATGGACTAGCGCCATCACAGATACGCAGTATTTT.

The chain links TRBV7-2 to TRBJ2-7; D gene ambiguous. CDR1 and CDR2 (germline): SGHTA, FQGNSA. This CDR3 spans 14 amino acids. V was trimmed by 2 bases and J by 2 bases, leaving 10 bases between them. CDR3 DNA sequence: TGTGCCAGCAGCTTAAGGCGGCAGACCTACGAGCAGTACTTC. Its protein product is CASSLRRQTYEQYF.

The chain links TRBV6-7 to TRBJ2-5; no clear D gene. TRBV6-7 is an ORF, and what it does is uncertain. The CDR3 is made up of 12 amino acids. Trimming stripped 5 bases from V and 2 bases from J, with 6 bases between. The CDR3 loop is CASSPVQETQYF. DNA for the CDR3: TGTGCCAGCAGTCCCGTGCAAGAGACCCAGTACTTC.

The chain has TRBV5-4 and TRBJ2-7, with 9 bases that match TRBD1. V gave up 3 bases and J gave up 7 bases; unmatched junction bases: 8. This CDR3 is built from 14 residues. The germline CDR1 and CDR2 sequences are SGHNT and YYREEE (reference sequence). The CDR3: CASSSDRGLGEQYF. The CDR3 coding sequence is TGTGCCAGCAGCTCGGACAGGGGCCTAGGGGAGCAGTACTTC.